This T cell receptor beta chain originates from a study of radiotherapy plus CTLA-4 blockade in lung cancer listed by TCRdb under 2018. With regard to the full study: Objective responses were observed in roughly a sixth of enrolled patients, and disease control was achieved in approximately 32%.

Library creation used the immunoSEQ multiplex PCR assay. The table comes from immuneACCESS by way of TCRdb, which keeps in-frame sequences with V and J called. Part of the clones is missing from these tables; in studies checked, under half for an unresolved V gene and the rest for unknown reasons. The sample table lists some 110,000 clones, about four fifths of them with a count of one. The ten top clones hold approximately 4.7% of the sample. Focal radiation therapy combined with CTLA-4 blockade (ipilimumab) was tested in patients with chemo-refractory metastatic non-small-cell lung cancer. Reading from cysteine to phenylalanine, the CDR3 counts 13 amino acids. Only CDR3 DNA remains: 39 bases, in frame from the first base. CDR1 is given as SQVTM and CDR2 as ANQGSEA, both from the germline V gene. For this chain, trimming is 5 bases at the V end and 4 bases at the J end, and the number of junction bases without a gene match is 4.

On the study overall, not on this receptor specifically: After treatment with radiotherapy and ipilimumab, TCR clones that originated in tumors expanded in peripheral blood. The strongest predictors of response were reported to be early dynamic shifts in blood T cell clones along with a rise in serum interferon-beta following radiation.

To note about this clone: The antigen this receptor binds is unknown. It has no much larger one-base neighbor in the sample; base qualities were not kept.

This chain is built from TRBV29-1 and TRBJ2-1; a stretch of 8 junction bases matches TRBD1. The sample was peripheral blood, taken from a patient treated with radiotherapy plus ipilimumab. The sequence was obtained from a human donor with non-small cell lung cancer who had a partial response to radiotherapy plus ipilimumab. The CDR3 region reads CSVPTGVYNEQFF. The nucleotide sequence reads TGCAGCGTTCCGACAGGGGTTTACAATGAGCAGTTCTTC.